A single sample is the source of the 10 T cell receptor beta chains below, sequenced in a study of shared clonotypes between healthy human individuals. Terminally differentiated effector memory CD45RA+ cells were excluded from the naive CD8 cells, which were CD45RO-negative and positively selected for CCR7. Method: immunoSEQ multiplex PCR; TCRdb's copy keeps in-frame clones and lacks some. The top ten clones hold about 1.7% of a sample with roughly 2,000,000 clones, over 85% of them seen once. Sequencing used naive CD8+ T cells from PBMCs. These receptors came from a man aged 18 to 35 in good health. Some clones in this sample may be carry-over from other donors' samples.

The J gene is TRBJ1-1, the V gene TRBV5-8; possibly TRBD1 for D (5 bases). The V and J ends lost 4 bases and 10 bases respectively, with 20 bases between them. The CDR3 spans 14 residues. Germline V CDR1 and CDR2: SGHTS, YDEGEE. The CDR3 loop is CASSNSGSRMGAFF. The CDR3 DNA reads as TGTGCCAGCAGCAACTCAGGGAGCAGGATGGGAGCTTTCTTT.

A single count supports this clone. Other DNA variants within this sample encode the same CDR3. J is TRBJ2-7 and V is TRBV5-6; 7 nucleotides line up with TRBD2. The ends lost 4 bases at V and 4 bases at J; junction bases unmatched: 8. CDR1 is SGHDT and CDR2 is YYEEEE in the germline V gene. This CDR3 spans 14 amino acids. DNA of the CDR3: TGTGCCAGCAGCCTGGGGACTAACACTTACGAGCAGTACTTC. It translates to CASSLGTNTYEQYF.

This clone was seen only once. The chain combines TRBV18 with TRBJ1-4, with D perhaps matching TRBD1 (6 bases). The length of the CDR3 is 17 residues. Trimming stripped 6 bases from V and 8 bases from J, with 25 bases between. Germline assignment: CDR1 KGHSH and CDR2 LQKENI. The CDR3 sequence: CASSVAGTPDAGEKLFF. DNA of the CDR3: TGTGCCAGCTCCGTGGCCGGGACACCTGACGCGGGGGAAAAACTGTTTTTT.

This rearrangement joins TRBV7-9 to TRBJ1-1; D call uncertain. The germline CDR1 and CDR2 sequences are SEHNR and FQNEAQ (reference sequence). V was trimmed by 2 bases and J by 1 base, leaving 8 bases between them. The CDR3 covers 14 residues. The CDR3 sequence is CASSLIAANTEAFF. CDR3 nucleotides: TGTGCCAGCAGCTTAATAGCAGCGAACACTGAAGCTTTCTTT. The full variable domain, in which reference TRBV7-9 and TRBJ1-1 provide the parts outside the CDR3, is DTGVSQNPRHKITKRGQNVTFRCDPISEHNRLYWYRQTLGQGPEFLTYFQNEAQLEKSRLLSDRFSAERPKGSFSTLEIQRTEQGDSAMYLCASSLIAANTEAFFGQGTRLTVV.

This clone has just one count. CDR3 nucleotides: TGCAGCGTTGTTGGGACTAGCGGGAGCTCCTACGAGCAGTACTTC. Translation: CSVVGTSGSSYEQYF. The chain carries TRBV29-1 and TRBJ2-7; TRBD2 matches 14 bases. CDR1 is SQVTM and CDR2 is ANQGSEA in the germline V gene. After removal of 4 bases from V and 0 bases from J, the junction contained 2 bases not matched to a gene. The CDR3 is 15 residues long.

This chain connects TRBV9 to TRBJ1-1; D remains unclear. Germline CDR1 is SGDLS and CDR2 is YYNGEE. The V end was cut by 4 bases, the J end by 4 bases, with 20 bases between. The CDR3 has 16 residues. The CDR3 nucleotides read TGTGCCAGCAGCCTCCGTTCCGACCTACGGGCCACTGAAGCTTTCTTT. This encodes CASSLRSDLRATEAFF.

J is TRBJ1-1 and V is TRBV27; D not resolved. CDR3 length equals 14 residues. Looked up from germline, CDR1 is MNHEY and CDR2 is SMNVEV (reference sequence). Trimming left V 5 bases short and J 7 bases short, with 17 bases between. The CDR3 loop reads CASSGESTYYEAFF. CDR3 nucleotide sequence: TGTGCCAGCAGTGGGGAATCGACATACTATGAAGCTTTCTTT.

In DNA, the CDR3 is TGCAGCGTATCCTATCTGGGTAGTCTGAACACTGAAGCTTTCTTT. Amino acids: CSVSYLGSLNTEAFF. The J gene is TRBJ1-1, the V gene TRBV29-1; D remains ambiguous. The CDR3 loop spans 15 amino acids. Germline CDR1 SQVTM, CDR2 ANQGSEA. V lost 6 bases, J lost 0 bases, and 17 bases lay in between. Together with reference TRBV29-1 and TRBJ1-1, the CDR3 gives the full variable domain: SAVISQKPSRDICQRGTSLTIQCQVDSQVTMMFWYRQQPGQSLTLIATANQGSEATYESGFVIDKFPISRPNLTFSTLTVSNMSPEDSSIYLCSVSYLGSLNTEAFFGQGTRLTVV.

CDR3 in amino acids: CASSAGINEQYF. CDR3 sequence (DNA): TGTGCCAGCAGTGCCGGGATAAACGAGCAGTACTTC. The gene calls are TRBV25-1 and TRBJ2-7, with D possibly being TRBD2 (5 bases). CDR1 MGHDK and CDR2 SYGVNS come from the germline V gene. This CDR3 is built from 12 residues. The germline V and J ends were trimmed by 4 bases and 5 bases, with 9 bases remaining between them.

This clone was seen only once. The gene calls are TRBV6-5 and TRBJ2-2, with 14 positions matching TRBD2. The CDR3 has 16 amino acids. Losses at the gene ends were 2 bases for V and 6 bases for J; bases not matched to a gene: 2. Germline V CDR1 and CDR2: MNHEY, SVGAGI. The CDR3 loop reads CASSYRLAGGPGELFF. CDR3 nucleotide sequence: TGTGCCAGCAGTTACCGACTAGCGGGAGGGCCCGGGGAGCTGTTTTTT.